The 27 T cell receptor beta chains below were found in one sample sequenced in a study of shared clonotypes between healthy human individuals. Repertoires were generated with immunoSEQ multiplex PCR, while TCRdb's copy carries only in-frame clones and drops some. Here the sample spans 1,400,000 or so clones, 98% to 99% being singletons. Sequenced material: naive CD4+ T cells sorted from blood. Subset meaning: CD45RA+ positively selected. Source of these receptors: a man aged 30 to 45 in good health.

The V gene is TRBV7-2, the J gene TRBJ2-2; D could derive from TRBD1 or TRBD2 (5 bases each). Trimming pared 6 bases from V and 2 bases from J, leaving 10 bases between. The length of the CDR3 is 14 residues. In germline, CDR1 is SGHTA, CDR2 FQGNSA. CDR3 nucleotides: TGTGCCAGCAGGCCGGGACCTAACACCGGGGAGCTGTTTTTT. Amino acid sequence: CASRPGPNTGELFF. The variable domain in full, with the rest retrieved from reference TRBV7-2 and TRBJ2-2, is GAGVSQSPSNKVTEKGKDVELRCDPISGHTALYWYRQSLGQGLEFLIYFQGNSAPDKSGLPSDRFSAERTGGSVSTLTIQRTQQEDSAVYLCASRPGPNTGELFFGEGSRLTVL.

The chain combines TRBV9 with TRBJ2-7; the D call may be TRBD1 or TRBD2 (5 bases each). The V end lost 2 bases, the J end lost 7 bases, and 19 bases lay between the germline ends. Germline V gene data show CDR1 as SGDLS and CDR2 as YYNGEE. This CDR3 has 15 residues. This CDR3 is CASSVGVGTISEQYF. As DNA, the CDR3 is TGTGCCAGCAGCGTGGGGGTTGGCACGATATCGGAGCAGTACTTC.

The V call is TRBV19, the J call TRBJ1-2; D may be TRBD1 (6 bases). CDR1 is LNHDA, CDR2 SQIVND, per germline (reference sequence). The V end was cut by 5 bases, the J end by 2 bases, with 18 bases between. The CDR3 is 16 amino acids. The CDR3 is CASSQFPGGGNYGYTF. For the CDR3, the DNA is TGTGCCAGTAGTCAATTCCCAGGCGGGGGCAACTATGGCTACACCTTC.

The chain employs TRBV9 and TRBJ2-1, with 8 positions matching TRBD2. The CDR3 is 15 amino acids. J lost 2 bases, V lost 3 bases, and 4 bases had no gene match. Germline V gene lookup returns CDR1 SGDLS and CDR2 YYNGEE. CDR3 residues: CASSAREGPYNEQFF. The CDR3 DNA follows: TGTGCCAGCAGCGCCCGGGAGGGACCCTACAATGAGCAGTTCTTC. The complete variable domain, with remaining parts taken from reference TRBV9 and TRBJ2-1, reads DSGVTQTPKHLITATGQRVTLRCSPRSGDLSVYWYQQSLDQGLQFLIQYYNGEERAKGNILERFSAQQFPDLHSELNLSSLELGDSALYFCASSAREGPYNEQFFGPGTRLTVL.

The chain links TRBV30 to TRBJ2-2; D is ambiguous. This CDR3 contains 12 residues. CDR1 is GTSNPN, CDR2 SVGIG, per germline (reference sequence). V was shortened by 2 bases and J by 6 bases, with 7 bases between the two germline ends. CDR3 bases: TGTGCCTGGAGTTATGAGTCCGGGGAGCTGTTTTTT. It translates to CAWSYESGELFF.

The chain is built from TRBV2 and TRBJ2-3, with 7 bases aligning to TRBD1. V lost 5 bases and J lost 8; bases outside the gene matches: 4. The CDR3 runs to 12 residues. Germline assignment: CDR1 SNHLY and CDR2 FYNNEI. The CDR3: CASSPRQGTQYF. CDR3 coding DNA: TGTGCCAGCAGTCCAAGACAGGGTACGCAGTATTTT.

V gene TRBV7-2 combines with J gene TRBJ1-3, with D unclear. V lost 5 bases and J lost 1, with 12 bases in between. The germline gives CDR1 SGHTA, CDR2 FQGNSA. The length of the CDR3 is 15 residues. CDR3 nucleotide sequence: TGTGCCAGCAGCCCACCCGGGAGGTCTGGAAACACCATATATTTT. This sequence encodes CASSPPGRSGNTIYF.

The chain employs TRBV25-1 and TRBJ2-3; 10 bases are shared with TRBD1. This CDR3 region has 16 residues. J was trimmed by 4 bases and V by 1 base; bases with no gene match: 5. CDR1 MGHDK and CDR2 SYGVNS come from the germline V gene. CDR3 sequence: CASSEWTGGTADTQYF. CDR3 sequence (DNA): TGTGCCAGCAGTGAATGGACAGGGGGAACCGCAGATACGCAGTATTTT.

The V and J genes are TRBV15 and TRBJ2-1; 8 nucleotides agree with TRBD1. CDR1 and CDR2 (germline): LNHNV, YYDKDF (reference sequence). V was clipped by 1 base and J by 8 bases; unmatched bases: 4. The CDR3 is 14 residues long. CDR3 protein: CATSRAPGGYEQFF. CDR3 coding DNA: TGTGCCACCAGCAGAGCCCCAGGGGGCTATGAGCAGTTCTTC.

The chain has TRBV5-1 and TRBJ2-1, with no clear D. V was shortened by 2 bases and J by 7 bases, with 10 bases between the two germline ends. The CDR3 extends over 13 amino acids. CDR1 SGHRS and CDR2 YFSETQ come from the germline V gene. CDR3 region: CASSLWQKNEQFF. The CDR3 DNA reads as TGCGCCAGCAGCTTATGGCAGAAAAATGAGCAGTTCTTC. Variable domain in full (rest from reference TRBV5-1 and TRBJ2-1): KAGVTQTPRYLIKTRGQQVTLSCSPISGHRSVSWYQQTPGQGLQFLFEYFSETQRNKGNFPGRFSGRQFSNSRSEMNVSTLELGDSALYLCASSLWQKNEQFFGPGTRLTVL.

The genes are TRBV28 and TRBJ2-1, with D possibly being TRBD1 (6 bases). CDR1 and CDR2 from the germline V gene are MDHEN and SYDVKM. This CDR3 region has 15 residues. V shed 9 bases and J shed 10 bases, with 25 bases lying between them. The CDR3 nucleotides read TGTGCCAGTATCGGGACATTAGCGATGGGGCACGAGCAGTTCTTC. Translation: CASIGTLAMGHEQFF. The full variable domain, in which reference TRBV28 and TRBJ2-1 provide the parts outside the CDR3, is DVKVTQSSRYLVKRTGEKVFLECVQDMDHENMFWYRQDPGLGLRLIYFSYDVKMKEKGDIPEGYSVSREKKERFSLILESASTNQTSMYLCASIGTLAMGHEQFFGPGTRLTVL.

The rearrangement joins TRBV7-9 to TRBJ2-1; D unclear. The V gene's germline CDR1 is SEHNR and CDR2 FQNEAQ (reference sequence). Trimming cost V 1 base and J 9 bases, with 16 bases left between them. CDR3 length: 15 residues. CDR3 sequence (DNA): TGTGCCAGCAGCTTAGGCCATCTAGAGGAAGGTGAGCAGTTCTTC. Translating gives CASSLGHLEEGEQFF.

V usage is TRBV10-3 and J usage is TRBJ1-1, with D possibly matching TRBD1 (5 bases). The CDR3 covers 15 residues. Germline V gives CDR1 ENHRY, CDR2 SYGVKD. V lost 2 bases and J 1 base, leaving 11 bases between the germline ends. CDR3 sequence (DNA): TGTGCCATCAGTGAGACAGCAGGGCGGAACACTGAAGCTTTCTTT. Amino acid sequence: CAISETAGRNTEAFF.

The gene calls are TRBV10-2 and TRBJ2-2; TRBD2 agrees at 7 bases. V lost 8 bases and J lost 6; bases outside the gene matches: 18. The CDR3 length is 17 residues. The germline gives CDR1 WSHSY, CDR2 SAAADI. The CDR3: CASGSFLGRARPGELFF. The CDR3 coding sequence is TGCGCCAGCGGATCTTTCTTAGGGAGGGCTCGTCCCGGGGAGCTGTTTTTT.

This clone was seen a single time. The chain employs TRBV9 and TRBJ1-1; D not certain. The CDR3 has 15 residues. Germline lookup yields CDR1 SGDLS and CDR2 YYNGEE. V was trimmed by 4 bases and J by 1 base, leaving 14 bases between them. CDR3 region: CASSSHPDQNTEAFF. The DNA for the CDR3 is TGTGCCAGCAGCTCACACCCGGACCAGAACACTGAAGCTTTCTTT.

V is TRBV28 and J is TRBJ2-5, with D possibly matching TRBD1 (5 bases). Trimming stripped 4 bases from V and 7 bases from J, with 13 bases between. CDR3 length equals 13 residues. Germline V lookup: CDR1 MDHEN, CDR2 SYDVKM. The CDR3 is CASSSPPGWTQYF. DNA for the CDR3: TGTGCCAGCAGTTCACCCCCAGGGTGGACCCAGTACTTC.

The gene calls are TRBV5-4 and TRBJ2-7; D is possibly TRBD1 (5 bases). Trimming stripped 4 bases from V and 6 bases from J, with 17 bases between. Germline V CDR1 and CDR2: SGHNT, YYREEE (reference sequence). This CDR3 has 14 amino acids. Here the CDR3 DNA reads TGTGCCAGCAGCAGGGGTCTCGAGCAACGCGAGCAGTACTTC. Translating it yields CASSRGLEQREQYF.

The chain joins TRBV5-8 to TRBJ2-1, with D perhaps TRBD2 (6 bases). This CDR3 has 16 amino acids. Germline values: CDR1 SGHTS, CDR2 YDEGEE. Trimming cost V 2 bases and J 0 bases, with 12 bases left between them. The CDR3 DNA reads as TGTGCCAGCAGCTTTCGAGCGGGCAGCTCCTACAATGAGCAGTTCTTC. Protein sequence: CASSFRAGSSYNEQFF.

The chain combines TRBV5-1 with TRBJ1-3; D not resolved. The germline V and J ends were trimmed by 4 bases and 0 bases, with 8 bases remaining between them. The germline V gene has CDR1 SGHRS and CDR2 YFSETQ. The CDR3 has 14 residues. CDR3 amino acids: CASSPLSSGNTIYF. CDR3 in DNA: TGCGCCAGCAGCCCCCTATCCTCTGGAAACACCATATATTTT. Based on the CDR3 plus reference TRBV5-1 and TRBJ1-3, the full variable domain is KAGVTQTPRYLIKTRGQQVTLSCSPISGHRSVSWYQQTPGQGLQFLFEYFSETQRNKGNFPGRFSGRQFSNSRSEMNVSTLELGDSALYLCASSPLSSGNTIYFGEGSWLTVV.

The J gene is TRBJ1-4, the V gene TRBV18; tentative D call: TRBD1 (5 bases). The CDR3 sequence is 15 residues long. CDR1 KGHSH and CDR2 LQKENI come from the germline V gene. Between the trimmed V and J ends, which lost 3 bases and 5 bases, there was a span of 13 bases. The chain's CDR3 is CASSPFREKNEKLFF. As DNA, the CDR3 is TGTGCCAGCTCACCTTTCAGGGAGAAGAATGAAAAACTGTTTTTT. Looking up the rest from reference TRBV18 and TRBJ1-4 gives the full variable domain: NAGVMQNPRHLVRRRGQEARLRCSPMKGHSHVYWYRQLPEEGLKFMVYLQKENIIDESGMPKERFSAEFPKEGPSILRIQQVVRGDSAAYFCASSPFREKNEKLFFGSGTQLSVL.

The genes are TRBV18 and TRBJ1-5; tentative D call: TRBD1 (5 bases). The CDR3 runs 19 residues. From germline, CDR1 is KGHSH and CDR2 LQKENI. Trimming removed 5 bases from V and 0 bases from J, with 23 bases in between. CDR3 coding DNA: TGTGCCAGCTCATCTCAGAGCAGGGCGAGAGATAATAGCAATCAGCCCCAGCATTTT. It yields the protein CASSSQSRARDNSNQPQHF. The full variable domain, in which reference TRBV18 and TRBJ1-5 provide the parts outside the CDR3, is NAGVMQNPRHLVRRRGQEARLRCSPMKGHSHVYWYRQLPEEGLKFMVYLQKENIIDESGMPKERFSAEFPKEGPSILRIQQVVRGDSAAYFCASSSQSRARDNSNQPQHFGDGTRLSIL.

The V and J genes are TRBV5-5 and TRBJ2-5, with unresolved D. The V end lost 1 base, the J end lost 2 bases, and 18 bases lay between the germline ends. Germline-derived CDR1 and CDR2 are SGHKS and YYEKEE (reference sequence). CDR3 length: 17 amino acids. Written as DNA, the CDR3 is TGTGCCAGCAGCTTGTTCGTGGGCGCCTCCGTGCAAGAGACCCAGTACTTC. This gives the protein CASSLFVGASVQETQYF.

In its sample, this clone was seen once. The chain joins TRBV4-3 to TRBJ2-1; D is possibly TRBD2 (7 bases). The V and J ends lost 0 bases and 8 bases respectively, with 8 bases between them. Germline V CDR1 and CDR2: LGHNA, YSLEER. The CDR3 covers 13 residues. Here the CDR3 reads CASSQEGGHEQFF. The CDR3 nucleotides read TGCGCCAGCAGCCAAGAGGGGGGGCATGAGCAGTTCTTC.

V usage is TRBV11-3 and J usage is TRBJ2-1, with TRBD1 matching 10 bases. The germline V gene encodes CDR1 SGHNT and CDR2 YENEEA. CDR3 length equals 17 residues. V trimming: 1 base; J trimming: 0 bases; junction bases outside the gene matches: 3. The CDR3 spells CASSLGQGAGSYNEQFF. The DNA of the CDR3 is TGTGCCAGCAGCTTAGGACAGGGGGCCGGCTCCTACAATGAGCAGTTCTTC.

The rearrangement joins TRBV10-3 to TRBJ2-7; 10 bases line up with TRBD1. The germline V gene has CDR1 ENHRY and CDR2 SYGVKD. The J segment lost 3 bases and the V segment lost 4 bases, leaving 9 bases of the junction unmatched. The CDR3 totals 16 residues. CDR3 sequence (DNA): TGTGCCATCAGTGGGGGCCCGGGACAGGGGATCTACGAGCAGTACTTC. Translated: CAISGGPGQGIYEQYF.

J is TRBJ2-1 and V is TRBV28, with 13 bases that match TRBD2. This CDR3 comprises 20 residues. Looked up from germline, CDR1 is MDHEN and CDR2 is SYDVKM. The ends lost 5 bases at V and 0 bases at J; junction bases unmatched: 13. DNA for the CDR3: TGTGCCAGCAGTCCAAAAACTAGCGGGAGGGTCCGAGTCTCCTACAATGAGCAGTTCTTC. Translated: CASSPKTSGRVRVSYNEQFF.

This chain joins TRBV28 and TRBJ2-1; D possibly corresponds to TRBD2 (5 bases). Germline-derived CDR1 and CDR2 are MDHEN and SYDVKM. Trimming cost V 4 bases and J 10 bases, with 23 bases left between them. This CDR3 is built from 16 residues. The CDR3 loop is CASSSPPREGSKEQFF. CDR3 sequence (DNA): TGTGCCAGCAGTTCCCCGCCCCGTGAAGGGAGCAAGGAGCAGTTCTTC.